The 30 T cell receptor beta chains below come from one sample, sequenced in a study of glioma-infiltrating T cells after dendritic cell vaccination. Time point described: after dendritic cell vaccination, including at tumor progression/relapse. Method: immunoSEQ multiplex PCR; TCRdb's copy keeps in-frame clones and lacks some. The sample has tens of thousands of clones; approximately 81% are singletons. This specimen consisted of blood, obtained after dendritic cell vaccination. The receptor source for this set is a human donor with glioblastoma.

The V gene is TRBV14, the J gene TRBJ2-5; 8 bases match TRBD1. CDR3 size: 17 residues. V lost 0 bases, J lost 5 bases, and 11 bases stayed unmatched. Per germline, CDR1 SGHDN and CDR2 FVKESK. The CDR3 DNA sequence: TGTGCCAGCAGCCAAGAATTCTCGGCAGGGGGCTTGGAGACCCAGTACTTC. Translation: CASSQEFSAGGLETQYF.

This chain links TRBV19 with TRBJ2-1; 8 positions agree with TRBD1. CDR1 LNHDA and CDR2 SQIVND come from the germline V gene (reference sequence). The CDR3 is 16 amino acids. J was trimmed by 9 bases and V by 6 bases; bases with no gene match: 16. CDR3 region: CASSHSAGQGRSEQFF. In nucleotides, the CDR3 is TGTGCCAGTAGCCACTCTGCCGGACAGGGTCGGAGTGAGCAGTTCTTC.

The chain joins TRBV10-3 to TRBJ2-7; the match to TRBD1 covers 9 bases. The V gene end was trimmed by 5 bases and the J gene end by 1 base; junction bases not matched to a gene: 6. CDR3 size: 15 residues. CDR1 ENHRY and CDR2 SYGVKD come from the germline V gene. The CDR3 DNA reads as TGTGCCATCAGTCTCACAGGGGGCGCGTCCTACGAGCAGTACTTC. Encoded protein: CAISLTGGASYEQYF.

The DNA of the CDR3 is TGTGCCAGCAGTTCACAAGCCGGGACAGGGGGCCGGTATGGCTACACCTTC. Residues: CASSSQAGTGGRYGYTF. The rearrangement uses TRBV27 and TRBJ1-2, with 12 bases lining up with TRBD1. The CDR3 is made up of 17 amino acids. The ends lost 4 bases at V and 5 bases at J; junction bases unmatched: 11. Looked up from germline, CDR1 is MNHEY and CDR2 is SMNVEV (reference sequence).

This clone was observed a few times. This CDR3 is also generated by other DNA sequences in the sample. The chain couples TRBV6-6 to TRBJ1-1; no clear D gene. The CDR3 is 11 amino acids. Germline assignment: CDR1 MNHNY and CDR2 SVGAGI (reference sequence). V was shortened by 6 bases and J by 5 bases, with 7 bases between the two germline ends. The CDR3 reads CASSLLTEAFF. The DNA for the CDR3 is TGTGCCAGCAGCCTCTTAACTGAAGCTTTCTTT.

This clone was counted once. The V gene is TRBV7-9, the J gene TRBJ2-5; D unresolved. Trimming took 2 bases from V and 2 from J, leaving 12 bases between them. CDR3 length: 15 amino acids. The germline V gene encodes CDR1 SEHNR and CDR2 FQNEAQ (reference sequence). The CDR3 bases are TGTGCCAGCAGCTTAAGCGAAGTTGAACAAGAGACCCAGTACTTC. As protein: CASSLSEVEQETQYF.

The rearrangement uses TRBV7-2 and TRBJ1-1; D might be TRBD1 (5 bases). Deletions cut 5 bases from V and 1 base from J, with 14 bases between. Germline assignment: CDR1 SGHTA and CDR2 FQGNSA. CDR3 length: 15 amino acids. CDR3 protein: CASSVWGTGNTEAFF. The CDR3 DNA reads TGTGCCAGCAGCGTATGGGGCACAGGGAACACTGAAGCTTTCTTT.

V and J are TRBV12-1 and TRBJ1-2; the table gives TRBD1 as D, unverified against the DNA. TRBV12-1 counts as a pseudogene. There are 12 residues in the CDR3. This CDR3 reads CASTLTGGPDTF. CDR3 coding DNA: TGTGCCAGCACCTTAACAGGGGGACCTGACACCTTC.

The CDR3 loop is CASSLEGSQAFF. The CDR3 bases are TGTGCCAGCAGCTTAGAGGGCAGTCAGGCTTTCTTT. The J gene is TRBJ1-1, the V gene TRBV11-3; D gene ambiguous. The CDR3 contains 12 residues. Germline V gives CDR1 SGHNT, CDR2 YENEEA. Trimming cost V 0 bases and J 11 bases, with 10 bases left between them.

The V gene is TRBV30, the J gene TRBJ1-5; 8 bases line up with TRBD1. Germline CDR1 reads GTSNPN; CDR2 reads SVGIG (reference sequence). This CDR3 has 14 residues. Unmatched junction bases numbered 5, after V lost 7 bases and J lost 0 bases. The CDR3 is CAFRQGNSNQPQHF. For the CDR3, the DNA is TGTGCCTTTCGACAGGGGAATAGCAATCAGCCCCAGCATTTT.

The chain combines TRBV11-1 with TRBJ2-3; 13 nucleotides line up with TRBD2. CDR1 is SGHAT, CDR2 FQDESV, per germline (reference sequence). This CDR3 comprises 17 residues. The junction had 5 bases not matched to a gene; V was cut back by 3 bases and J by 2 bases. The chain's CDR3 is CASSFPTSGGATDTQYF. In nucleotides, the CDR3 is TGTGCCAGCAGCTTCCCAACTAGCGGGGGGGCCACAGATACGCAGTATTTT.

This chain links TRBV11-2 with TRBJ2-5; 9 positions match TRBD2. Trimming removed 7 bases from V and 4 bases from J; junction bases left unmatched: 16. The CDR3 spans 17 residues. The germline V gene has CDR1 SGHAT and CDR2 FQNNGV. CDR3 residues: CASTTEGPKRGAETQYF. DNA for the CDR3: TGTGCCAGCACTACAGAGGGGCCAAAGCGGGGGGCAGAGACCCAGTACTTC.

J is TRBJ2-7 and V is TRBV2, with a weak D call TRBD2 (6 bases). Trimming left V 5 bases short and J 6 bases short, with 23 bases between. Germline CDR1 is SNHLY and CDR2 is FYNNEI. The CDR3 loop spans 16 amino acids. The CDR3 DNA reads TGTGCCAGCAGTACCGATGTATTAGCGGCTCCCTCCGAGCAGTACTTC. Amino acid sequence: CASSTDVLAAPSEQYF.

This clone was recorded once. The V call is TRBV11-1, the J call TRBJ1-1, with D possibly TRBD1 on 6 matching bases. Per the germline V gene, CDR1 is SGHAT and CDR2 is FQDESV (reference sequence). Trimming removed 3 bases at V and 1 base at J, with 12 bases between. The CDR3 is 15 amino acids. The CDR3 loop is CASSFGGASNTEAFF. Here the CDR3 DNA reads TGTGCCAGCAGCTTCGGGGGGGCGTCGAACACTGAAGCTTTCTTT.

This chain connects TRBV4-3 to TRBJ1-2; D is unresolved. Germline values: CDR1 LGHNA, CDR2 YSLEER. This CDR3 contains 15 residues. V was trimmed by 0 bases and J by 3 bases, leaving 11 bases between them. The CDR3 sequence: CASSQDGGFHYGYTF. As DNA, the CDR3 is TGCGCCAGCAGCCAAGATGGAGGATTTCACTATGGCTACACCTTC.

J is TRBJ2-2 and V is TRBV4-2; D unclear. The CDR3 consists of 16 residues. V lost 2 bases and J lost 4, with 14 bases in between. Germline lookup yields CDR1 LGHNA and CDR2 YNFKEQ. Here the CDR3 reads CASSQQLLSGTGELFF. CDR3 sequence (DNA): TGTGCCAGCAGCCAACAACTGCTTTCTGGCACCGGGGAGCTGTTTTTT.

CDR3 coding DNA: TGTGCCAGCAGCCAAGACCCTTGGGCAGAGTCCTACAATGAGCAGTTCTTC. Residues: CASSQDPWAESYNEQFF. The genes are TRBV4-2 and TRBJ2-1; no clear D. V lost 0 bases and J 1 base, leaving 13 bases between the germline ends. The CDR3 is 17 amino acids. From germline, CDR1 is LGHNA and CDR2 YNFKEQ.

The chain recombines TRBV7-8 with TRBJ1-2, with D possibly matching TRBD1 (6 bases). The CDR3 totals 13 residues. The V end was cut by 2 bases, the J end by 3 bases, with 7 bases between. Germline V gene sequence: CDR1 SGHVS, CDR2 FQNEAQ. The CDR3 loop reads CASSLNRDYGYTF. Written as DNA, the CDR3 is TGTGCCAGCAGCTTAAACAGGGACTATGGCTACACCTTC.

The chain has TRBV27 and TRBJ2-7, with 9 bases aligning to TRBD1. The germline V gene has CDR1 MNHEY and CDR2 SMNVEV (reference sequence). Trimming took 7 bases from V and 6 from J; bases not matched to a gene: 7. The CDR3 sequence is 13 residues long. CDR3 loop: CASTGQGPSEQYF. The CDR3 region has the DNA TGTGCCAGCACCGGACAGGGGCCAAGCGAGCAGTACTTC.

This chain links TRBV7-6 with TRBJ2-7; a weak D match, TRBD2 (6 bases). There are 14 residues in the CDR3. Germline V lookup: CDR1 SGHVS, CDR2 FNYEAQ. Trimming shortened V by 1 base and J by 2 bases, and 9 bases separated the two germline ends. In DNA form, the CDR3 reads TGTGCCAGCAGCTTAGGGGGGGAAGCCTACGAGCAGTACTTC. Protein product: CASSLGGEAYEQYF.

This chain joins TRBV7-8 and TRBJ1-2, with TRBD1 matching 7 bases. The V gene end was trimmed by 2 bases and the J gene end by 5 bases; junction bases not matched to a gene: 2. Germline V gene sequence: CDR1 SGHVS, CDR2 FQNEAQ. The CDR3 runs 13 residues. The CDR3 sequence: CASSLTGDYGYTF. The CDR3 DNA sequence: TGTGCCAGCAGCTTAACAGGGGATTATGGCTACACCTTC.

Only a few counts were recorded for this clone. This chain joins TRBV6-5 and TRBJ2-7; 9 nucleotides agree with TRBD2. There are 13 residues in the CDR3. The V and J ends lost 10 bases and 7 bases, in that order; junction bases with no gene match: 11. Germline V CDR1 and CDR2: MNHEY, SVGAGI. The chain's CDR3 is CATMTSGPAEQYF. CDR3 DNA: TGTGCCACAATGACTAGCGGCCCAGCTGAGCAGTACTTC.

The V and J genes are TRBV4-1 and TRBJ2-7; 10 positions match TRBD1. Germline-derived CDR1 and CDR2 are MGHRA and YSYEKL. With 3 bases clipped from V and 3 bases from J, the junction kept 5 bases outside the gene matches. The CDR3 totals 15 residues. The CDR3 bases are TGCGCCAGCAGCCACCTCGGACAGGGGGACTACGAGCAGTACTTC. Translation: CASSHLGQGDYEQYF.

This clone turned up a few times. The V and J genes are TRBV28 and TRBJ1-6; D call uncertain. V shed 4 bases and J shed 2 bases, with 21 bases lying between them. CDR1 is MDHEN and CDR2 is SYDVKM in the germline V gene. The length of the CDR3 is 19 residues. In DNA, the CDR3 is TGTGCCAGCAGTTCATATATCCCAACAGTTAGAACCTATAATTCACCCCTCCACTTT. Amino acids: CASSSYIPTVRTYNSPLHF.

V and J are TRBV29-1 and TRBJ2-7; TRBD2 matches 14 bases. Trimming cost V 5 bases and J 2 bases; bases outside gene matches: 8. The CDR3 is made up of 16 amino acids. Germline CDR1 is SQVTM and CDR2 is ANQGSEA. Here the CDR3 DNA reads TGCAGCGTTCTAGGGGCGACTAGCGGGGGGGCCTACGAGCAGTACTTC. It translates to CSVLGATSGGAYEQYF.

The chain links TRBV18 to TRBJ2-1; 9 nucleotides agree with TRBD2. V shed 1 base and J 3 bases; nucleotides not matched to a gene: 4. The germline V gene has CDR1 KGHSH and CDR2 LQKENI. CDR3 length: 16 residues. The CDR3 protein is CASSPLAGEHYNEQFF. The CDR3 coding sequence is TGTGCCAGCTCACCACTAGCGGGGGAACACTACAATGAGCAGTTCTTC.

This chain links TRBV23-1 with TRBJ1-2; 7 bases agree with TRBD1. TRBV23-1 counts as an open reading frame of uncertain function. J lost 2 bases, V lost 8 bases, and 20 bases had no gene match. The CDR3 totals 18 residues. The DNA for the CDR3 is TGCGCCAGCCCGTGGATGGACAAGAAGGGGGCTGTAAACTATGGCTACACCTTC. Translating gives CASPWMDKKGAVNYGYTF.

The rearrangement uses TRBV7-5 and TRBJ2-7; no DNA check was done on the table's D call, TRBD2. TRBV7-5 is labeled a pseudogene. This CDR3 is built from 11 residues. The CDR3 loop reads CARSVGGEQYF. Here the CDR3 DNA reads TGTGCCAGAAGCGTGGGGGGCGAGCAGTACTTC.

V usage is TRBV9 and J usage is TRBJ1-1; no reliable D call. Between the trimmed V and J ends, which lost 2 bases and 11 bases, there was a span of 10 bases. Germline V gene data show CDR1 as SGDLS and CDR2 as YYNGEE. The CDR3 has 11 residues. CDR3: CASSVLPQAFF. The CDR3 DNA follows: TGTGCCAGCAGCGTTCTCCCACAGGCTTTCTTT.

This clone occurred once. The J gene is TRBJ2-7, the V gene TRBV27, with 8 bases aligning to TRBD1. The CDR3 has 14 residues. Germline CDR1 and CDR2: MNHEY and SMNVEV (reference sequence). V lost 6 bases to trimming and J lost 7 bases; unmatched junction nucleotides: 11. The CDR3 reads CASSQDRGWGEQYF. The CDR3 nucleotides are TGTGCCAGCAGCCAAGACAGGGGTTGGGGTGAGCAGTACTTC.